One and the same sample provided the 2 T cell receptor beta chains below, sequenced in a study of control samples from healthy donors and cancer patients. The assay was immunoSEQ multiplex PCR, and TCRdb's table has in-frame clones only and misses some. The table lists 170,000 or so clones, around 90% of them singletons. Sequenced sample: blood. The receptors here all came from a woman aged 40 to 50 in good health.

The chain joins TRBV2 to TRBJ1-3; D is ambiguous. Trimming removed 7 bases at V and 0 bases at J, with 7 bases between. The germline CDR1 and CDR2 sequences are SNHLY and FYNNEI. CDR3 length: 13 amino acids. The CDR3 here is CASMDHSGNTIYF. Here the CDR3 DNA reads TGTGCCAGCATGGACCACTCTGGAAACACCATATATTTT.

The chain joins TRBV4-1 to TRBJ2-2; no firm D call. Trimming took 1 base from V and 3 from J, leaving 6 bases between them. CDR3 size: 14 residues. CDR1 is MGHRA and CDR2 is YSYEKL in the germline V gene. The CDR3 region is CASSQGYDTGELFF. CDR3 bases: TGCGCCAGCAGCCAAGGCTATGACACCGGGGAGCTGTTTTTT.